These 9 T cell receptor beta chains were all obtained from the same sample, sequenced in a study of human T cells and chemical hapten exposure (dated by TCRdb to the early 2020s). What the time point label conveys for this sample: patch test 2, 6 weeks after DPC sensitization. What this sample's treatment or condition label stands for: therapeutic diphenylcyclopropenone sensitization with weekly scalp DPC. Libraries were constructed by RACE. Instrument used: NextSeq 500. TCRdb ran its own pipeline on the public reads, namely fastp trimming at Q25 and MiXCR clone calling, and kept in-frame beta chains. Merged by CDR3 protein, the rows form single entries marked with the most common genes and DNA. The sample table contains some 96,000 distinct CDR3 sequences; only one count was recorded for approximately 9.3% of them. The ten largest clones add up to more than 2% of the sample. The sequencing here drew on whole blood, taken in connection with sensitization to the hapten diphenylcyclopropenone (DPC). The receptors come from a woman in her thirties or forties with alopecia areata. Some clones in this sample may be carry-over from other donors' samples.

Many counts were recorded for this clonotype. V and J are TRBV4-1 and TRBJ1-2; 7 nucleotides match TRBD1. This CDR3 has 15 amino acids. Germline V gene sequence: CDR1 MGHRA, CDR2 YSYEKL. V shed 2 bases and J 3 bases; nucleotides not matched to a gene: 6. CDR3 protein: CASSQPDREYYGYTF. For the CDR3, the DNA is TGCGCCAGCAGCCAACCCGACAGGGAATACTATGGCTACACCTTC.

This clonotype was counted at least ten times. The chain is built from TRBV11-2 and TRBJ2-2, with D possibly TRBD1 on 5 matching bases. The V gene's germline CDR1 is SGHAT and CDR2 FQNNGV. Trimming took off 4 bases at V and 5 bases at J, with 20 bases between the two ends. This CDR3 spans 17 amino acids. CDR3 nucleotide sequence: TGTGCCAGCAGCTCATATCATGGCAGGGAAAGGACCGGGGAGCTGTTTTTT. Amino acid sequence: CASSSYHGRERTGELFF. The full variable domain, with the rest looked up from reference TRBV11-2 and TRBJ2-2, is EAGVAQSPRYKIIEKRQSVAFWCNPISGHATLYWYQQILGQGPKLLIQFQNNGVVDDSQLPKDRFSAERLKGVDSTLKIQPAKLEDSAVYLCASSSYHGRERTGELFFGEGSRLTVL.

This clonotype was recorded many times. CDR3 sequence (DNA): TGCGCCAGCAGCCAAGAACGCGGGGGCGGCTATGGCTACACCTTC. It is translated as CASSQERGGGYGYTF. This chain uses TRBV4-3 with TRBJ1-2, with D perhaps matching TRBD1 (6 bases). V dropped 0 bases and J dropped 4 bases, with 12 bases sitting between them. Per germline, CDR1 LGHNA and CDR2 YSLEER. CDR3 length: 15 residues.

Only a few counts were recorded for this clonotype. This sequence joins TRBV27 and TRBJ2-7; no clear D gene. In germline, CDR1 is MNHEY, CDR2 SMNVEV (reference sequence). V lost 2 bases, J lost 0 bases, and 5 bases lay in between. The CDR3 has 13 residues. The CDR3: CASSLNPSYEQYF. The DNA of the CDR3 is TGTGCCAGCAGTTTAAACCCCTCCTACGAGCAGTACTTC.

This chain joins TRBV7-2 and TRBJ2-3, with D possibly called TRBD1 or TRBD2 (7 bases each). Germline assignment: CDR1 SGHTA and CDR2 FQGNSA. The V end was cut by 2 bases, the J end by 4 bases, with 10 bases between. The CDR3 is made up of 14 amino acids. This chain's CDR3 is CASSLQGGADTQYF. The CDR3 DNA is TGTGCCAGCAGCTTACAGGGGGGGGCAGATACGCAGTATTTT.

This clonotype was seen many times. The V call is TRBV28, the J call TRBJ2-3; 9 nucleotides match TRBD1. CDR1 and CDR2 from the germline V gene are MDHEN and SYDVKM. The CDR3 is 15 amino acids. The ends lost 4 bases at V and 1 base at J; junction bases unmatched: 3. CDR3: CASSSDRGGTDTQYF. CDR3 nucleotides: TGTGCCAGCAGTTCGGACAGGGGAGGCACAGATACGCAGTATTTT.

The rearrangement links TRBV5-1 to TRBJ2-5; perhaps TRBD1 as D (6 bases). V was pared by 4 bases and J by 9 bases, with 28 bases between. This CDR3 contains 17 residues. The germline gives CDR1 SGHRS, CDR2 YFSETQ. CDR3 sequence (DNA): TGCGCCAGCAGCCCGGGTAGGGGGAACCTGGGAAAGACGGCCCAGTACTTC. The encoded protein is CASSPGRGNLGKTAQYF.

This clonotype appeared a few times. This chain links TRBV19 with TRBJ2-6; D is uncertain. The CDR3 consists of 15 residues. The germline CDR1 and CDR2 sequences are LNHDA and SQIVND (reference sequence). Trimming stripped 5 bases from V and 1 base from J, with 9 bases between. CDR3 nucleotides: TGTGCCAGTAGTGGGTACTCTTCTGGGGCCAACGTCCTGACTTTC. This gives the protein CASSGYSSGANVLTF. Full variable domain (missing parts from reference TRBV19 and TRBJ2-6): DGGITQSPKYLFRKEGQNVTLSCEQNLNHDAMYWYRQDPGQGLRLIYYSQIVNDFQKGDIAEGYSVSREKKESFPLTVTSAQKNPTAFYLCASSGYSSGANVLTFGAGSRLTVL.

This clonotype was found a few times. The chain carries TRBV7-6 and TRBJ2-5, with no clear D. The V gene lost 2 bases and the J gene lost 2 bases, with 9 bases spanning the gap. Germline V gene lookup returns CDR1 SGHVS and CDR2 FNYEAQ. This CDR3 is built from 14 residues. CDR3 nucleotide sequence: TGTGCCAGCAGCTTAAGTCCGCAGCAAGAGACCCAGTACTTC. Protein sequence: CASSLSPQQETQYF.